These T cell receptor beta chains were read from a single sample in a study of shared clonotypes between healthy human individuals. Profiled with immunoSEQ multiplex PCR; TCRdb holds only in-frame clones, not every one. The data hold about 2 million clones, with approximately 94% observed a single time. Material: naive CD8+ T cells sorted from blood. These receptors all stem from a man aged 18-30 years in good health. The CDR3 runs from the conserved cysteine through the conserved F or W. D genes are given only for firm matches. Clone size appears in some rows only: once, few, many, or a class for an expanded clone.

V gene	J gene	D gene	clone size	CDR3 protein	CDR3 DNA
TRBV15	TRBJ2-3	TRBD1	.	CATSRETGFTDTQYF	TGTGCCACCAGCAGAGAGACAGGGTTCACAGATACGCAGTATTTT
TRBV5-1	TRBJ1-1	.	.	CASSLEGPTEAFF	TGCGCCAGCAGCTTGGAGGGTCCGACTGAAGCTTTCTTT
TRBV5-6	TRBJ2-3	.	.	CASTPQMWAGWDTDTQYF	TGTGCCAGCACCCCCCAGATGTGGGCGGGATGGGACACAGATACGCAGTATTTT
TRBV4-3	TRBJ1-6	.	.	CASSQDWESPLHF	TGCGCCAGCAGCCAAGACTGGGAGTCACCCCTCCACTTT
TRBV5-6	TRBJ1-2	TRBD1	.	CASSLELAGQGSGYTF	TGTGCCAGCAGCTTGGAGCTGGCGGGACAGGGGAGTGGCTACACCTTC
TRBV27	TRBJ2-7	.	.	CASSLIAGSYEQYF	TGTGCCAGCAGTTTAATCGCCGGGTCCTACGAGCAGTACTTC
TRBV7-9	TRBJ1-1	TRBD1	few	CASSFRTGGPTEAFF	TGTGCCAGCAGCTTTCGGACAGGGGGTCCCACTGAAGCTTTCTTT
TRBV7-9	TRBJ2-7	.	.	CASSPGLNSYEQYF	TGTGCCAGCTCCCCGGGGCTAAACTCCTACGAGCAGTACTTC
TRBV9	TRBJ2-3	TRBD2	.	CASSVDQGPVAGVGTDTQYF	TGTGCCAGCAGCGTAGATCAGGGTCCCGTAGCGGGAGTAGGTACAGATACGCAGTATTTT
TRBV10-3	TRBJ2-5	TRBD2	few	CAIRPTAGAETQYF	TGTGCCATCAGACCCACAGCGGGAGCAGAGACCCAGTACTTC
TRBV4-1	TRBJ2-5	.	.	CASSQGDIQETQYF	TGCGCCAGCAGCCAGGGCGACATCCAAGAGACCCAGTACTTC
TRBV5-5	TRBJ2-7	.	.	CASSFYDSSYEQYF	TGTGCCAGCAGCTTTTATGACAGCTCCTACGAGCAGTACTTC
TRBV12-5	TRBJ1-1	.	.	CASGYDGLNTEAFF	TGTGCTAGTGGGTATGACGGCTTGAACACTGAAGCTTTCTTT
TRBV28	TRBJ2-1	TRBD1	.	CASSLGQGAVNEQFF	TGTGCCAGCAGTCTCGGACAGGGGGCGGTCAATGAGCAGTTCTTC
TRBV7-8	TRBJ1-4	.	.	CASSGVIQWGATNEKLFF	TGTGCCAGCAGCGGAGTTATCCAGTGGGGGGCAACTAATGAAAAACTGTTTTTT
TRBV11-2	TRBJ1-1	.	once	CASSLDPAGKEAFF	TGTGCCAGCAGCTTAGACCCGGCGGGTAAGGAAGCTTTCTTT
TRBV30	TRBJ2-7	TRBD2	.	CAWSETSSSYEQYF	TGTGCCTGGAGTGAGACTAGCAGTTCCTACGAGCAGTACTTC
TRBV6-5	TRBJ1-1	.	.	CASSYTKNTEAFF	TGTGCCAGCAGTTACACCAAGAACACTGAAGCTTTCTTT
TRBV2	TRBJ1-1	TRBD1	.	CASLLGQGASEAFF	TGTGCCAGCTTACTGGGACAGGGGGCAAGTGAAGCTTTCTTT
TRBV5-1	TRBJ2-5	.	.	CASSLSLAGTEMETQYF	TGCGCCAGCAGCTTGTCCCTGGCCGGCACGGAAATGGAGACCCAGTACTTC
TRBV4-3	TRBJ2-7	TRBD2	.	CASSQEEREEYEQYF	TGCGCCAGCAGCCAAGAGGAGCGGGAGGAGTACGAGCAGTACTTC
TRBV7-2	TRBJ2-7	TRBD2	.	CASSLLAGEHYEQYF	TGTGCCAGCAGCTTACTAGCGGGGGAGCACTACGAGCAGTACTTC
TRBV18	TRBJ2-7	.	.	CASSPPESPYEQYF	TGTGCCAGCTCACCACCGGAGAGCCCCTACGAGCAGTACTTC
TRBV7-9	TRBJ2-3	TRBD1	.	CASRQGIPSTDTQYF	TGTGCCAGCAGACAGGGGATTCCTAGCACAGATACGCAGTATTTT
TRBV9	TRBJ2-1	TRBD2	.	CASSVASGTYNEQFF	TGTGCCAGCAGCGTAGCGAGCGGGACTTACAATGAGCAGTTCTTC
TRBV7-9	TRBJ2-7	.	.	CASTEAGSYEQYF	TGTGCCAGCACCGAGGCGGGCTCCTACGAGCAGTACTTC
TRBV7-6	TRBJ1-4	.	.	CASSSRQGWGEKLFF	TGTGCCAGCAGCTCCCGGCAGGGTTGGGGTGAAAAACTGTTTTTT
TRBV7-9	TRBJ2-5	.	.	CASSLSWGIETQYF	TGTGCCAGCAGCTTAAGCTGGGGGATAGAGACCCAGTACTTC
TRBV6-5	TRBJ2-3	.	.	CASSPGATSTDTQYF	TGTGCCAGCAGTCCCGGGGCCACTAGCACAGATACGCAGTATTTT
TRBV2	TRBJ2-7	.	.	CATLTESYEQYF	TGTGCCACCCTGACAGAATCCTACGAGCAGTACTTC
TRBV4-1	TRBJ2-7	.	.	CASSQDPGSYEQYF	TGCGCCAGCAGCCAAGACCCGGGCTCCTACGAGCAGTACTTC
TRBV10-3	TRBJ2-7	.	.	CAISESGQGISYEQYF	TGTGCCATCAGTGAGTCGGGGCAGGGAATCTCCTACGAGCAGTACTTC
TRBV4-2	TRBJ1-2	.	.	CASSQRTPPNYGYTF	TGTGCCAGCAGCCAAAGAACACCTCCTAACTATGGCTACACCTTC
TRBV6-6	TRBJ2-7	.	.	CASSYRETDYEQYF	TGTGCCAGCAGTTATCGGGAAACGGACTACGAGCAGTACTTC
TRBV10-2	TRBJ2-3	.	.	CASSDWGGLADTQYF	TGCGCCAGCAGTGATTGGGGGGGCCTCGCAGATACGCAGTATTTT
TRBV19	TRBJ1-2	.	.	CASSRDGAYGYTF	TGTGCCAGTAGCCGGGACGGAGCTTATGGCTACACCTTC
TRBV6-5	TRBJ2-7	.	.	CASSSLYEQYF	TGTGCCAGCAGTTCCCTCTACGAGCAGTACTTC
TRBV28	TRBJ2-7	.	.	CASSNGLNSYEQYF	TGTGCCAGCAGCAACGGCCTTAATTCCTACGAGCAGTACTTC
TRBV9	TRBJ2-7	TRBD1	.	CASSPRQGYEQYF	TGTGCCAGCAGCCCCCGACAGGGTTACGAGCAGTACTTC
TRBV6-5	TRBJ1-1	.	.	CASSISEEGYTEAFF	TGTGCCAGCAGTATATCTGAGGAAGGGTACACTGAAGCTTTCTTT
TRBV19	TRBJ2-1	.	.	CASSIDMGEQFF	TGTGCCAGTAGTATAGATATGGGTGAGCAGTTCTTC
TRBV27	TRBJ2-7	.	.	CASSNLASEQYF	TGTGCCAGCAGTAACCTAGCTTCCGAGCAGTACTTC
TRBV5-6	TRBJ1-1	.	.	CASSLDANTEAFF	TGTGCCAGCAGCTTGGACGCGAACACTGAAGCTTTCTTT
TRBV6-1	TRBJ2-1	TRBD1	.	CATRSLDRDNEQFF	TGTGCCACCCGATCTCTGGACAGGGACAATGAGCAGTTCTTC
TRBV7-9	TRBJ2-7	.	.	CASSLAPSPYEQYF	TGTGCCAGCAGCTTAGCCCCTAGTCCCTACGAGCAGTACTTC